A single sample gave rise to the 25 T cell receptor beta chains below, sequenced in a study of CD8+CD57+ T cells in acquired aplastic anemia. CDR3 and TCR beta VDJ profiling relied on genomic DNA as the template. TCRdb re-called the reads with MiXCR, one entry per CDR3 protein. The data contain roughly 200,000 distinct CDR3 sequences, around 63% of them singletons. Whoever was chosen for sequencing had shown CD8+CD57+ cell expansion by flow cytometry. The sequencing sample was made of sorted CD4+, CD8+, or CD8+CD57+ T cells (not recorded which) from PBMCs. The receptors were sampled from a human donor with aplastic anemia.

This clonotype was counted ten times or more. The chain links TRBV11-2 to TRBJ1-6, with D possibly TRBD1 on 5 matching bases. Germline CDR1 and CDR2: SGHAT and FQNNGV. V lost 5 bases, J lost 9 bases, and 29 bases lay in between. The CDR3 runs 19 residues. CDR3: CASSPMRQKGAIRGSPLHF. CDR3 DNA sequence: TGTGCCAGCAGCCCGATGAGGCAGAAAGGGGCCATAAGAGGTTCACCCCTCCACTTT. Full variable domain (missing parts from reference TRBV11-2 and TRBJ1-6): EAGVAQSPRYKIIEKRQSVAFWCNPISGHATLYWYQQILGQGPKLLIQFQNNGVVDDSQLPKDRFSAERLKGVDSTLKIQPAKLEDSAVYLCASSPMRQKGAIRGSPLHFGNGTRLTVT.

V gene TRBV20-1 combines with J gene TRBJ1-1; no clear D gene. The length of the CDR3 is 13 residues. CDR1 is DFQATT and CDR2 is SNEGSKA in the germline V gene (reference sequence). The DNA of the CDR3 is TGCAGCCCGCTGAACGCGCAGAACACTGAAGCTTTCTTT. It encodes CSPLNAQNTEAFF.

This rearrangement joins TRBV7-2 to TRBJ2-1, with 8 bases aligning to TRBD2. CDR1 SGHTA and CDR2 FQGNSA come from the germline V gene. This CDR3 region has 18 residues. V dropped 1 base and J dropped 1; count of bases not matched to a gene: 9. Here the CDR3 reads CASSLGGSGRRSYNEQFF. The CDR3 DNA follows: TGTGCCAGCAGCTTAGGGGGGAGCGGGAGAAGGTCCTACAATGAGCAGTTCTTC. Together with reference TRBV7-2 and TRBJ2-1, the CDR3 gives the full variable domain: GAGVSQSPSNKVTEKGKDVELRCDPISGHTALYWYRQSLGQGLEFLIYFQGNSAPDKSGLPSDRFSAERTGGSVSTLTIQRTQQEDSAVYLCASSLGGSGRRSYNEQFFGPGTRLTVL.

J is TRBJ2-7 and V is TRBV20-1; D is perhaps TRBD2 (5 bases). CDR1 is DFQATT, CDR2 SNEGSKA, per germline (reference sequence). The CDR3 totals 13 residues. With 1 base removed from V and 6 bases from J, the gap between germline ends came to 13 bases. In DNA, the CDR3 is TGCAGTGCTAGAGGGTGGGAAGGAGGCGAGCAGTACTTC. Encoded protein: CSARGWEGGEQYF.

This clonotype was observed a handful of times. This chain links TRBV4-1 with TRBJ1-2, with 10 bases aligning to TRBD1. J lost 6 bases, V lost 0 bases, and 13 bases had no gene match. CDR3 length equals 18 residues. Germline CDR1 MGHRA, CDR2 YSYEKL. This CDR3 reads CASSQDGSPGTGANGYTF. Written as DNA, the CDR3 is TGCGCCAGCAGCCAAGATGGGTCTCCCGGGACAGGGGCGAATGGCTACACCTTC.

This clonotype was found a few times. The rearrangement uses TRBV10-3 and TRBJ1-2; TRBD1 might be the D (5 bases). V was shortened by 2 bases and J by 0 bases, with 10 bases between the two germline ends. Per the germline V gene, CDR1 is ENHRY and CDR2 is SYGVKD. This CDR3 has 15 amino acids. CDR3 in DNA: TGTGCCATCAGTGAGGGGGGAGTTACTAACTATGGCTACACCTTC. It codes for CAISEGGVTNYGYTF.

This clonotype was seen repeatedly, ten times or more. The chain recombines TRBV6-1 with TRBJ1-5; no firm D call. Germline-derived CDR1 and CDR2 are MNHNS and SASEGT. This CDR3 is built from 17 residues. V dropped 1 base and J dropped 2 bases, with 15 bases sitting between them. The CDR3: CASSEGGLGLGNQPQHF. The CDR3 DNA reads TGTGCCAGCAGTGAAGGCGGGTTAGGTCTGGGCAATCAGCCCCAGCATTTT.

At least ten counts were recorded for this clonotype. The chain is built from TRBV6-1 and TRBJ1-2; D remains ambiguous. V lost 5 bases to trimming and J lost 0 bases, with 13 bases between them. This CDR3 has 15 residues. Germline V CDR1 and CDR2: MNHNS, SASEGT. The CDR3 is CASSKDAQPNYGYTF. For the CDR3, the DNA is TGTGCCAGCAGTAAGGACGCGCAACCTAACTATGGCTACACCTTC.

The table lists this clonotype with a count of one. The chain is built from TRBV5-1 and TRBJ2-2; D is unresolved. The CDR3 has 15 residues. V dropped 3 bases and J dropped 8 bases, with 17 bases sitting between them. Germline CDR1 SGHRS, CDR2 YFSETQ. CDR3 in amino acids: CASSSTGPPAGELFF. The CDR3 nucleotides read TGCGCCAGCAGCTCGACCGGTCCCCCTGCTGGGGAGCTGTTTTTT.

This clonotype has at least ten counts. V gene TRBV20-1 combines with J gene TRBJ1-1; D gene uncertain. Per the germline V gene, CDR1 is DFQATT and CDR2 is SNEGSKA (reference sequence). This CDR3 is built from 15 residues. The V and J ends lost 0 bases and 0 bases respectively, with 11 bases between them. CDR3 loop: CSAREVEQMNTEAFF. In DNA, the CDR3 is TGCAGTGCTAGAGAAGTAGAACAAATGAACACTGAAGCTTTCTTT.

V usage is TRBV7-2 and J usage is TRBJ1-5; D is ambiguous. The CDR3 spans 13 residues. Germline-derived CDR1 and CDR2 are SGHTA and FQGNSA. V was cut by 10 bases and J by 7 bases, with 17 bases left in between. CDR3 DNA sequence: TGTGCCATCAGTGTCGGCAATACCCAGCCCCAGCATTTT. Protein sequence: CAISVGNTQPQHF.

The chain employs TRBV29-1 and TRBJ1-3; TRBD1 matches 8 bases. The CDR3 has 18 residues. CDR1 and CDR2 from the germline V gene are SQVTM and ANQGSEA. With V trimmed by 4 bases and J by 0 bases, 14 bases remained unmatched. The CDR3 sequence is CSVVDRDQTTNSGNTIYF. The CDR3, as DNA: TGCAGCGTTGTGGACAGGGACCAAACTACTAACTCTGGAAACACCATATATTTT.

The chain has TRBV19 and TRBJ1-1; D is unclear. CDR1 is LNHDA and CDR2 is SQIVND in the germline V gene (reference sequence). The CDR3 spans 14 residues. V lost 3 bases and J lost 1, with 9 bases in between. The CDR3 DNA is TGTGCCAGTAGTATCTGGGGATCGAACACTGAAGCTTTCTTT. Protein: CASSIWGSNTEAFF.

Note on this clonotype: A junction boundary mismatches the germline segment, possibly from a read error. The chain uses TRBV7-7 and TRBJ1-1, with 7 bases identical to TRBD1. Germline V CDR1 and CDR2: SSHAT, FNYEAQ (reference sequence). The CDR3 has 13 amino acids. CDR3 DNA sequence: TGTGCTGGCACTCTTAGAGGGGGCACTGAAGCTTACTTT. Translated: CAGTLRGGTEAYF.

CDR3 protein: CASSLPDLANTQYF. The DNA for the CDR3 is TGTGCCAGCAGCTTACCTGACTTGGCGAATACGCAGTATTTT. This chain links TRBV7-8 with TRBJ2-3, with no clear D. CDR3 size: 14 residues. CDR1 and CDR2 (germline): SGHVS, FQNEAQ. Trimming cost V 2 bases and J 7 bases, with 13 bases left between them.

This rearrangement joins TRBV10-3 to TRBJ2-1; D remains ambiguous. The CDR3 runs 14 residues. The V and J ends lost 4 bases and 0 bases respectively, with 7 bases between them. CDR1 and CDR2 (germline): ENHRY, SYGVKD. CDR3 in DNA: TGTGCCATCAGTGGTGAGATCTCCTACAATGAGCAGTTCTTC. Translating gives CAISGEISYNEQFF.

CDR3 residues: CASSSRLHTTDTQYF. The DNA for the CDR3 is TGTGCCAGCAGCTCTAGACTTCACACCACAGATACGCAGTATTTT. The rearrangement uses TRBV7-9 and TRBJ2-3; no firm D call. The CDR3 runs to 15 residues. V was clipped by 4 bases and J by 2 bases, with 13 bases between them. Germline V gives CDR1 SEHNR, CDR2 FQNEAQ (reference sequence).

The V and J genes are TRBV10-3 and TRBJ1-3; D is uncertain. This CDR3 is 16 amino acids long. V was cut by 3 bases and J by 0 bases, with 12 bases left in between. Germline assignment: CDR1 ENHRY and CDR2 SYGVKD. Written as DNA, the CDR3 is TGTGCCATCAGTGATCCGGGCCTTAGCTCTGGAAACACCATATATTTT. This codes for CAISDPGLSSGNTIYF.

This clonotype was seen only a few times. This chain links TRBV3-1 with TRBJ1-2; D remains unclear. CDR1 and CDR2 from the germline V gene are LGHDT and YNNKEL (reference sequence). There are 15 residues in the CDR3. V lost 1 base to trimming and J lost 5 bases, with 14 bases between them. The chain's CDR3 is CASSQGMDQTYGYTF. The CDR3, as DNA: TGTGCCAGCAGCCAAGGGATGGACCAAACTTATGGCTACACCTTC.

The chain uses TRBV10-3 and TRBJ2-5, with D perhaps assigned TRBD1 or TRBD2 (6 bases each). Between the trimmed V and J ends, which lost 6 bases and 4 bases, there was a span of 15 bases. CDR1 is ENHRY and CDR2 is SYGVKD in the germline V gene. The CDR3 spans 14 residues. In DNA, the CDR3 is TGTGCCATCAGGCCAGAGGGGGGAGGAGAGACCCAGTACTTC. It encodes CAIRPEGGGETQYF.

This clonotype was picked up many times. V gene TRBV13 combines with J gene TRBJ2-7; D possibly corresponds to TRBD2 (6 bases). CDR1 is PRHDT and CDR2 is FYEKMQ in the germline V gene (reference sequence). V was clipped by 4 bases and J by 0 bases, with 16 bases between them. This CDR3 has 16 residues. The CDR3 is CASSSRGSGPSYEQYF. The CDR3 DNA sequence: TGTGCCAGCAGCTCCCGGGGTAGCGGACCCTCCTACGAGCAGTACTTC.

V and J are TRBV20-1 and TRBJ2-6; D is undetermined. The ends were cut back, 5 bases at V and 1 base at J, with 15 bases in the middle. There are 16 residues in the CDR3. From germline, CDR1 is DFQATT and CDR2 SNEGSKA (reference sequence). Here the CDR3 reads CSAQETFGSGANVLTF. The CDR3, as DNA: TGCAGTGCTCAGGAGACCTTCGGGTCTGGGGCCAACGTCCTGACTTTC.

V usage is TRBV7-2 and J usage is TRBJ1-1; D may be TRBD1 (6 bases). Germline V lookup: CDR1 SGHTA, CDR2 FQGNSA. This CDR3 has 12 amino acids. V lost 9 bases and J lost 1, with 9 bases in between. The CDR3 nucleotides read TGTGCCAGGGGGGGCCCGAACACTGAAGCTTTCTTT. Protein: CARGGPNTEAFF.

This chain uses TRBV7-3 with TRBJ2-5; 8 nucleotides align to TRBD2. Germline trimming cut 5 bases from V and 3 bases from J; bases unmatched to any gene: 8. The CDR3 is 15 amino acids. Germline CDR1 is SGHTA and CDR2 is FQGTGA. CDR3 amino acids: CASSPYEREKETQYF. The CDR3 nucleotides read TGTGCCAGCAGCCCTTACGAGCGGGAGAAAGAGACCCAGTACTTC.

Concerning this clonotype itself: Its ends do not fully match the called genes, so a read error is possible. The chain employs TRBV24-1 and TRBJ2-6, with D perhaps being TRBD1 or TRBD2 (6 bases each). CDR3 length equals 16 residues. Germline V lookup: CDR1 KGHDR, CDR2 SFDVKD. This chain's CDR3 is CATSDSGEWGANVLAF. The CDR3 DNA is TGTGCCACCAGTGACTCAGGGGAGTGGGGGGCCAACGTCCTGGCTTTC.